The 21 T cell receptor beta chains listed next were all sequenced from one sample in a study of blood T cell repertoires in COVID-19. Data came from immunoSEQ multiplex PCR; TCRdb stores just in-frame clones and leaves some out. The sample shows fewer than 250,000 clones, around four fifths of them seen only once. The sample comprised peripheral blood. Every receptor here comes from a woman aged 55-69 years with active or convalescent COVID-19.

The CDR3 protein is CASSDRNTGELFF. CDR3 coding DNA: TGCGCCAGCAGCGACAGAAACACCGGGGAGCTGTTTTTT. This chain joins TRBV10-1 and TRBJ2-2; D possibly corresponds to TRBD1 (5 bases). This CDR3 contains 13 residues. V gave up 6 bases and J gave up 2 bases, with 7 bases separating them. The V gene's germline CDR1 is WNHNN and CDR2 SYGVQD (reference sequence).

This clone appeared a few times. The chain couples TRBV18 to TRBJ2-5; 13 bases line up with TRBD2. The CDR3 consists of 17 residues. V gave up 2 bases and J gave up 0 bases; unmatched junction bases: 3. Germline CDR1 KGHSH, CDR2 LQKENI. The CDR3 region has the DNA TGTGCCAGCTCACCAGAGACTAGCGGGAGGTACCAAGAGACCCAGTACTTC. Its translation: CASSPETSGRYQETQYF.

The chain employs TRBV15 and TRBJ2-1; possibly TRBD2 for D (5 bases). There are 17 residues in the CDR3. V was trimmed by 5 bases and J by 3 bases, leaving 20 bases between them. In germline, CDR1 is LNHNV, CDR2 YYDKDF (reference sequence). The CDR3 region is CATSSVGVGVSYNEQFF. The CDR3 DNA reads TGTGCCACCAGCTCAGTCGGGGTGGGAGTAAGCTACAATGAGCAGTTCTTC.

The V gene is TRBV18, the J gene TRBJ2-3; D perhaps matches TRBD2 (6 bases). Between the trimmed V and J ends, which lost 3 bases and 2 bases, there was a span of 15 bases. CDR1 is KGHSH and CDR2 is LQKENI in the germline V gene. The CDR3 covers 16 residues. CDR3 DNA: TGTGCCAGCTCACCTTCCGGCGGGGCGTACACAGATACGCAGTATTTT. Its translation: CASSPSGGAYTDTQYF.

The chain joins TRBV20-1 to TRBJ2-2; tentatively, D is TRBD1 or TRBD2 (6 bases each). Deletions cut 3 bases from V and 4 bases from J, with 15 bases between. Looked up from germline, CDR1 is DFQATT and CDR2 is SNEGSKA (reference sequence). There are 15 residues in the CDR3. CDR3 DNA sequence: TGCAGTGCTAGTGGAGGGACACATTTCACCGGGGAGCTGTTTTTT. It translates to CSASGGTHFTGELFF.

The chain uses TRBV28 and TRBJ1-2; tentative D call: TRBD1 (6 bases). The V end was cut by 6 bases, the J end by 2 bases, with 16 bases between. This CDR3 region has 15 residues. CDR1 MDHEN and CDR2 SYDVKM come from the germline V gene. The CDR3 bases are TGTGCCAGCAGCCGATGGGGGGGCGAGAACTATGGCTACACCTTC. Translated: CASSRWGGENYGYTF.

This chain uses TRBV6-5 with TRBJ2-3, with 9 positions matching TRBD2. CDR1 is MNHEY, CDR2 SVGAGI, per germline. J gave up 8 bases and V 6 bases, and 6 bases lay outside the gene matches. The CDR3 has 13 amino acids. CDR3 sequence reads: CASRNSGGGTQYF. Here the CDR3 DNA reads TGTGCCAGCAGGAATAGCGGGGGCGGTACGCAGTATTTT.

This clone was detected once. This sequence joins TRBV11-3 and TRBJ1-1, with TRBD1 identical over 12 bases. The CDR3 is 14 residues long. The germline CDR1 and CDR2 sequences are SGHNT and YENEEA. V was pared by 4 bases and J by 13 bases, with 10 bases of the junction left unmatched. The CDR3 DNA reads as TGTGCCAGCAGCTATCAGGGACAGGGGGCGCCGTGTTTCTTT. Protein sequence: CASSYQGQGAPCFF. Together with reference TRBV11-3 and TRBJ1-1, the CDR3 gives the full variable domain: EAGVVQSPRYKIIEKKQPVAFWCNPISGHNTLYWYLQNLGQGPELLIRYENEEAVDDSQLPKDRFSAERLKGVDSTLKIQPAELGDSAVYLCASSYQGQGAPCFFGQGTRLTVV.

The V gene is TRBV23-1, the J gene TRBJ2-1; 7 bases agree with TRBD1. TRBV23-1 is an ORF for which the function is uncertain. Unmatched junction bases numbered 8, after V lost 6 bases and J lost 0 bases. CDR3 length: 16 residues. The CDR3 sequence: CASRRQGNSSYNEQFF. DNA of the CDR3: TGCGCCAGCAGACGACAGGGAAACAGCTCCTACAATGAGCAGTTCTTC.

The CDR3 region has the DNA TGTGCCACCCTCGGACAGGGGGCGCTTACCTATGGCTACACCTTC. Translation gives CATLGQGALTYGYTF. The chain uses TRBV19 and TRBJ1-2, with 11 bases that match TRBD1. Looked up from germline, CDR1 is LNHDA and CDR2 is SQIVND (reference sequence). V lost 10 bases and J lost 4; bases outside the gene matches: 11. CDR3 length: 15 residues. Together with reference TRBV19 and TRBJ1-2, the CDR3 gives the full variable domain: DGGITQSPKYLFRKEGQNVTLSCEQNLNHDAMYWYRQDPGQGLRLIYYSQIVNDFQKGDIAEGYSVSREKKESFPLTVTSAQKNPTAFYLCATLGQGALTYGYTFGSGTRLTVV.

The rearrangement links TRBV15 to TRBJ2-3, with D perhaps matching TRBD1 (7 bases). The CDR3 contains 16 residues. Germline V gives CDR1 LNHNV, CDR2 YYDKDF (reference sequence). Trimming pared 5 bases from V and 2 bases from J, leaving 17 bases between. CDR3 nucleotide sequence: TGTGCCACCAGCCCCTCCGGGGGACAGACCACAGATACGCAGTATTTT. This sequence encodes CATSPSGGQTTDTQYF.

The rearrangement joins TRBV11-2 to TRBJ2-3; no clear D. The CDR3 has 12 residues. Germline V gives CDR1 SGHAT, CDR2 FQNNGV. V was shortened by 5 bases and J by 0 bases, with 3 bases between the two germline ends. The CDR3 DNA reads as TGTGCCAGCAGCCGGAGCACAGATACGCAGTATTTT. This encodes CASSRSTDTQYF.

The chain recombines TRBV10-3 with TRBJ1-5; TRBD1 aligns across 7 bases. V was pared by 2 bases and J by 3 bases, with 7 bases of the junction left unmatched. Germline V gives CDR1 ENHRY, CDR2 SYGVKD. There are 16 residues in the CDR3. For the CDR3, the DNA is TGTGCCATCAGTGAGCCCGGGACAGATCACAATCAGCCCCAGCATTTT. This encodes CAISEPGTDHNQPQHF.

The V call is TRBV30, the J call TRBJ1-5; 8 bases are shared with TRBD1. Germline CDR1 is GTSNPN and CDR2 is SVGIG (reference sequence). J lost 6 bases, V lost 0 bases, and 10 bases had no gene match. CDR3 size: 16 residues. The CDR3 bases are TGTGCCTGGAGTGTACGGCAGGGGGCTGTTTTTCAGCCCCAGCATTTT. It yields the protein CAWSVRQGAVFQPQHF.

The genes are TRBV7-3 and TRBJ2-3, with 12 nucleotides matching TRBD1. CDR3 length equals 16 residues. Trimming took 4 bases from V and 1 from J; bases not matched to a gene: 3. Germline CDR1 is SGHTA and CDR2 is FQGTGA. The CDR3 region is CASSSGTGGGTDTQYF. CDR3 nucleotide sequence: TGTGCCAGCAGCTCAGGGACAGGGGGCGGCACAGATACGCAGTATTTT.

V usage is TRBV5-6 and J usage is TRBJ1-1; 8 bases agree with TRBD1. The CDR3 is 15 amino acids. V was clipped by 2 bases and J by 0 bases; unmatched bases: 3. Germline V gene sequence: CDR1 SGHDT, CDR2 YYEEEE. As DNA, the CDR3 is TGTGCCAGCAGCTTACAGGGGGTGATGAACACTGAAGCTTTCTTT. Translated: CASSLQGVMNTEAFF.

A single count supports this clone. This chain links TRBV9 with TRBJ1-6, with TRBD1 as a possible D gene (5 bases). The CDR3 is made up of 16 amino acids. V was cut by 0 bases and J by 7 bases, with 14 bases left in between. Per the germline V gene, CDR1 is SGDLS and CDR2 is YYNGEE. CDR3 residues: CASSVDIGTVNSPLHF. CDR3 nucleotide sequence: TGTGCCAGCAGCGTAGACATCGGGACTGTAAATTCACCCCTCCACTTT.

Comments on this clone: Mismatch with germline at one junction end may stem from a read error. This chain joins TRBV7-2 and TRBJ2-2, with D possibly matching TRBD2 (5 bases). The germline V gene encodes CDR1 SGHTA and CDR2 FQGNSA. The CDR3 totals 14 residues. The CDR3 protein is CASSLGFVTGKLFF. CDR3 bases: TGTGCCAGCAGCTTAGGCTTTGTCACCGGGAAGCTGTTTTTT.

This sequence joins TRBV29-1 and TRBJ1-4, with D hard to call. Germline CDR1 SQVTM, CDR2 ANQGSEA. V shed 2 bases and J shed 10 bases, with 8 bases lying between them. This CDR3 has 11 amino acids. CDR3 bases: TGCAGCGTTGAATTTGGCGGAAAACTGTTTTTT. Its protein product is CSVEFGGKLFF.

This chain joins TRBV9 and TRBJ2-3; D uncertain. Trimming removed 0 bases from V and 0 bases from J, with 11 bases in between. The CDR3 length is 16 residues. CDR1 is SGDLS, CDR2 YYNGEE, per germline. This chain's CDR3 is CASSVGVGASTDTQYF. For the CDR3, the DNA is TGTGCCAGCAGCGTAGGTGTGGGCGCTAGCACAGATACGCAGTATTTT.

This clone showed up just a few times. This chain links TRBV11-2 with TRBJ2-1; TRBD2 aligns across 11 bases. The V and J ends lost 1 base and 5 bases, in that order; junction bases with no gene match: 7. Looked up from germline, CDR1 is SGHAT and CDR2 is FQNNGV. This CDR3 spans 17 amino acids. CDR3 sequence (DNA): TGTGCCAGCAGCTTAGGGTTTGGGACTAGCGGCCACAATGAGCAGTTCTTC. This codes for CASSLGFGTSGHNEQFF.